The clone carrying this T cell receptor beta chain was found many times. The antigen is not known. Compared with germline, one end of the junction differs, possibly owing to a read error. These data originate in a study of CD8 T cells in ankylosing spondylitis. Quantitative 5'-RACE was performed with molecular barcodes, and it yielded the TCR beta libraries. TCRdb passed the 5' RACE reads through MiXCR, listing each CDR3 protein once. The sample carries some 30,000 distinct CDR3 sequences, 7.2% recorded once. Per the germline V gene, CDR1 is DFQATT and CDR2 is SNEGSKA (reference sequence). CDR3 length equals 15 residues. Study results and limitations: Past studies reported some motif variants in reactive arthritis synovial fluid and blood. Blood of patients with ankylosing spondylitis appeared to be characterized by a TCR beta motif of roughly eight highly homologous variants. Reportedly, significant enrichment of disease-linked clones occurred in matched ankylosing spondylitis synovial fluid.

This TCR was sampled from a male donor with ankylosing spondylitis or in good health (not recorded which). The chain employs TRBV20-1 and TRBJ2-7, with 9 nucleotides matching TRBD2. The sample was blood, either unsorted or a sorted T cell fraction (not recorded which). In DNA form, the CDR3 reads TGCTGTGCTAGAGTTCCTAGCGGGACAACCCACGAGCAGTACTTC. Translated, it gives CCARVPSGTTHEQYF.